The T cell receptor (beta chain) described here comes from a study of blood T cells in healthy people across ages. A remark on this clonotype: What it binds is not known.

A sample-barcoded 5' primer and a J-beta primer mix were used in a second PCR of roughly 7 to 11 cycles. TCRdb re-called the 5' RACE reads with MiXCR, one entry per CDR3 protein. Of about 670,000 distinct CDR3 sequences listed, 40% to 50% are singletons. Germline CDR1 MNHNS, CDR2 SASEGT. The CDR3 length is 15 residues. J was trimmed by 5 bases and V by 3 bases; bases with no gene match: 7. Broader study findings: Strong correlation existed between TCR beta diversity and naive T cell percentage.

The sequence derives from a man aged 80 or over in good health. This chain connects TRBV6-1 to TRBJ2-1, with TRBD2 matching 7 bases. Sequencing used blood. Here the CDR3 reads CASSEGGSFNNEQFF. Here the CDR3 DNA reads TGTGCCAGCAGTGAGGGCGGGAGCTTCAACAATGAGCAGTTCTTC.